This T cell receptor beta chain appears in the sequencing data of a study of cytomegalovirus exposure and HLA in healthy donors. The primer mix had 60 Vbeta and 13 Jbeta primers. The method was immunoSEQ multiplex PCR; TCRdb's version includes in-frame clones alone and lacks a portion of them. The repertoire holds roughly 150,000 clones, with 75% to 90% as singletons. This CDR3 comprises 15 residues. The V and J ends lost 5 bases and 3 bases, in that order; junction bases with no gene match: 8. The V and J genes are TRBV6-7 and TRBJ2-7; 9 bases are a match to TRBD2. TRBV6-7 is labeled an ORF, and its function is uncertain. The TCR comes from a middle-aged man in good health and CMV-seropositive. Sequenced material: PBMCs. The CDR3 reads CASSPNSGGIYEQYF. CDR3 bases: TGTGCCAGCAGTCCCAATAGCGGGGGAATCTACGAGCAGTACTTC.